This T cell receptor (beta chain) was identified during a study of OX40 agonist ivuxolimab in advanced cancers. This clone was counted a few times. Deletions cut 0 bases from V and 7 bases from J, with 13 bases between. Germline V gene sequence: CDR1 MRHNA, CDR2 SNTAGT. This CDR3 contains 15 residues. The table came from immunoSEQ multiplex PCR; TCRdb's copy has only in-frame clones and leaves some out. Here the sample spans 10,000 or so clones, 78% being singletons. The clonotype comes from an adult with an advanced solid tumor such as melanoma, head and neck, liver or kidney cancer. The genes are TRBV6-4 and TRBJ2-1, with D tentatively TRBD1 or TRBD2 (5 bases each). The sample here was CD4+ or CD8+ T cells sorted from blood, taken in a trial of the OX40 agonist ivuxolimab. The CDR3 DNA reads TGTGCCAGCAGTGACTCGATCGGGGCGCAGAATGAGCAGTTCTTC. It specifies CASSDSIGAQNEQFF.